A selection of T cell receptor beta chains follows, all from one sample in a study of post-analysis software for immune sequencing data. TCRdb ran MiXCR on the PCR reads and lists one entry per CDR3 protein. This table has over 250,000 distinct CDR3 sequences, 36% appearing once. The sample was blood. These TCRs come from a girl aged 5 to 17 with multiple sclerosis. The CDR3 runs from the conserved cysteine through the conserved F or W. A D gene is named only where the DNA matches it firmly. The size entry is marked missing in some rows and otherwise reads once, few, many or a size class.

cdr3_aa cdr3_nt v_call d_call j_call clone_size
CASSFSRVPYEQYF TGTGCCAGCAGCTTCTCCAGGGTCCCCTACGAGCAGTACTTC TRBV7-8 NA TRBJ2-7 once
CASSWGTGGYEQYF TGTGCCAGCAGCTGGGGGACAGGGGGCTACGAGCAGTACTTC TRBV11-2 TRBD1 TRBJ2-7 NA
CASSFPGKSYNEQFF TGTGCCAGCAGCTTCCCGGGAAAATCCTACAATGAGCAGTTCTTC TRBV13 NA TRBJ2-1 NA
CASSFGRTNGQFF TGTGCCAGCAGCTTCGGACGGACCAATGGGCAGTTCTTC TRBV7-2 NA TRBJ2-1 few
CASRAGYGYTF TGTGCCAGCAGAGCCGGCTATGGCTACACCTTC TRBV7-9 NA TRBJ1-2 many
CASSSPGLAGGQETQYF TGCGCCAGCAGCTCACCTGGACTAGCGGGAGGCCAAGAGACCCAGTACTTC TRBV5-1 TRBD2 TRBJ2-5 many
CSAPGLAGEQYF TGCAGCGCCCCTGGACTAGCGGGAGAGCAGTACTTC TRBV29-1 TRBD2 TRBJ2-4 once
CASLHRSYEQYF TGTGCCAGTCTCCACCGTTCCTACGAGCAGTACTTC TRBV6-5 NA TRBJ2-7 NA
CASSSRLWLSAGELFF TGTGCCAGCAGTAGCCGACTTTGGCTTTCGGCCGGGGAGCTGTTTTTT TRBV6-4 NA TRBJ2-2 few
CASSSSLRVSTNEKLFF TGTGCCAGCAGTAGCTCTCTCAGGGTTTCAACTAATGAAAAACTGTTTTTT TRBV12-3/TRBV12-4 NA TRBJ1-4 NA
CASSLTLVTDTQYF TGTGCCAGCAGCTTAACACTAGTCACAGATACGCAGTATTTT TRBV7-3 NA TRBJ2-3 NA
CASGTGASSSYTF TGTGCCAGTGGGACAGGGGCGAGCTCCAGCTACACCTTC TRBV3-1 TRBD1 TRBJ1-2 NA
CASSVGPGSTGELFF TGTGCCAGCAGCGTAGGTCCGGGTTCCACCGGGGAGCTGTTTTTT TRBV9 NA TRBJ2-2 NA
CSVEAGLAGVYNEQFF TGCAGCGTTGAAGCGGGGCTAGCGGGAGTCTACAATGAGCAGTTCTTC TRBV29-1 TRBD2 TRBJ2-1 many
CASSYRDSPLHF TGTGCCAGCAGCTACAGGGATTCACCCCTCCACTTT TRBV5-4 NA TRBJ1-6 few
CASSEGTSGPVGAKNIQYF TGTGCCAGCAGTGAAGGGACTAGCGGGCCCGTTGGGGCCAAAAACATTCAGTACTTC TRBV6-1 TRBD2 TRBJ2-4 many
CASSLVGHSTDTQYF TGCGCCAGCAGCCTGGTAGGCCACAGCACAGATACGCAGTATTTT TRBV5-1 NA TRBJ2-3 many